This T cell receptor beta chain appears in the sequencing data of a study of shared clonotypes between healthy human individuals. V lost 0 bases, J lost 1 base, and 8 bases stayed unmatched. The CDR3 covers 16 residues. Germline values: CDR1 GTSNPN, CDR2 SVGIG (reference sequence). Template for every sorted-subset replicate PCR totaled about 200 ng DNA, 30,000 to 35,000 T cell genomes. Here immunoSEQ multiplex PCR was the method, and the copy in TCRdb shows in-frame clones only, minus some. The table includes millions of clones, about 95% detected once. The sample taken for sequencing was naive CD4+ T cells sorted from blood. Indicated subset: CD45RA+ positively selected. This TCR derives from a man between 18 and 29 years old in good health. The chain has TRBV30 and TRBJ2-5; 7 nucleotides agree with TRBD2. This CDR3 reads CAWSVDSGEFQETQYF. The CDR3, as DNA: TGTGCCTGGAGTGTAGACAGCGGGGAATTCCAAGAGACCCAGTACTTC.